One and the same sample provided the 26 T cell receptor beta chains below, sequenced in a study of blood T cell repertoires in COVID-19. Libraries were prepared by immunoSEQ multiplex PCR; TCRdb keeps only in-frame clonotypes and omits some of them. Here the sample spans 100,000 to 150,000 clones, 87% being singletons. The sequenced sample was peripheral blood. These receptors came from a human donor in a cohort sampled during active COVID-19.

The chain links TRBV18 to TRBJ2-4; TRBD1 aligns across 10 bases. Unmatched junction bases numbered 14, after V lost 1 base and J lost 2 bases. Per germline, CDR1 KGHSH and CDR2 LQKENI. The length of the CDR3 is 20 residues. CDR3 nucleotide sequence: TGTGCCAGCTCACCACTCGTACCGGGACAGGGGTTGGGGACCAAAAACATTCAGTACTTC. It codes for CASSPLVPGQGLGTKNIQYF.

The V and J genes are TRBV19 and TRBJ1-2; possible D gene TRBD1, 6 bases. Trimming took off 4 bases at V and 5 bases at J, with 20 bases between the two ends. CDR3 length: 16 amino acids. The germline gives CDR1 LNHDA, CDR2 SQIVND (reference sequence). The CDR3 nucleotides are TGTGCCAGTAGTACGACAGGCCCCGGGTCGGCGTATGGCTACACCTTC. This sequence encodes CASSTTGPGSAYGYTF.

The chain is built from TRBV6-5 and TRBJ1-1, with 7 nucleotides matching TRBD1. The junction had 3 bases not matched to a gene; V was cut back by 8 bases and J by 3 bases. This CDR3 comprises 12 residues. Germline CDR1 reads MNHEY; CDR2 reads SVGAGI. The CDR3 sequence: CASWTGYTEAFF. CDR3 DNA: TGTGCCAGCTGGACAGGATACACTGAAGCTTTCTTT.

This rearrangement joins TRBV3-1 (or the pseudogene TRBV3-2) to TRBJ2-1; TRBD2 aligns across 12 bases. V lost 2 bases and J lost 2; bases outside the gene matches: 4. Per germline, CDR1 LGHDT and CDR2 YNNKEL (reference sequence). The CDR3 covers 17 residues. CDR3 coding DNA: TGTGCCAGCAGCCAAAGACTAGCGGGAGCCCCCTACAATGAGCAGTTCTTC. Encoded protein: CASSQRLAGAPYNEQFF.

The chain recombines TRBV6-5 with TRBJ2-7; 10 bases map to TRBD2. V lost 3 bases to trimming and J lost 0 bases; unmatched junction nucleotides: 2. The CDR3 sequence is 15 residues long. In germline, CDR1 is MNHEY, CDR2 SVGAGI. The CDR3 loop reads CASSYRTSGSYEQYF. DNA for the CDR3: TGTGCCAGCAGTTATAGGACTAGCGGCTCCTACGAGCAGTACTTC.

This chain links TRBV6-5 with TRBJ2-7; 10 positions agree with TRBD1. Germline V CDR1 and CDR2: MNHEY, SVGAGI. J was trimmed by 4 bases and V by 6 bases; bases with no gene match: 6. The CDR3 covers 14 residues. Written as DNA, the CDR3 is TGTGCCAGCAGCCGACAGGGGGCAAAATACGAGCAGTACTTC. The encoded protein is CASSRQGAKYEQYF.

J is TRBJ2-7 and V is TRBV18; 9 bases line up with TRBD2. The germline V gene has CDR1 KGHSH and CDR2 LQKENI. The CDR3 consists of 14 residues. V lost 6 bases to trimming and J lost 6 bases; unmatched junction nucleotides: 9. CDR3 nucleotides: TGTGCCAGCTCCCCCGCGGGGGGGCGCATCGAGCAGTACTTC. Translated: CASSPAGGRIEQYF.

The J gene is TRBJ1-1, the V gene TRBV19; D is possibly TRBD1 (6 bases). V was shortened by 6 bases and J by 2 bases, with 13 bases between the two germline ends. Germline CDR1 and CDR2: LNHDA and SQIVND (reference sequence). The CDR3 extends over 14 amino acids. CDR3 protein: CASRKTGLNTEAFF. CDR3 in DNA: TGTGCCAGTAGGAAGACAGGTCTTAACACTGAAGCTTTCTTT.

V usage is TRBV10-3 and J usage is TRBJ1-1, with a tentative D call TRBD1 (5 bases). This CDR3 spans 12 amino acids. The V end was cut by 6 bases, the J end by 6 bases, with 11 bases between. Germline V lookup: CDR1 ENHRY, CDR2 SYGVKD. In DNA form, the CDR3 reads TGTGCCATCAGCTACCGGGGGGCTGAAGCTTTCTTT. The encoded protein is CAISYRGAEAFF.

The chain combines TRBV9 with TRBJ2-1; the match to TRBD2 covers 9 bases. Per germline, CDR1 SGDLS and CDR2 YYNGEE. The V and J ends lost 0 bases and 6 bases, in that order; junction bases with no gene match: 4. The CDR3 contains 15 residues. The CDR3: CASSVAAGGLNEQFF. CDR3 sequence (DNA): TGTGCCAGCAGCGTAGCTGCGGGGGGGCTCAATGAGCAGTTCTTC.

This clone was observed a single time. This rearrangement joins TRBV7-9 to TRBJ2-1; 7 bases align to TRBD2. The V segment lost 5 bases and the J segment 1 base; nucleotides outside the gene matches: 14. The CDR3 loop spans 18 amino acids. The germline V gene has CDR1 SEHNR and CDR2 FQNEAQ (reference sequence). CDR3 DNA: TGTGCCAGCAGCCGGTCGGGGGGTGCTCCAAGGTCCTACAATGAGCAGTTCTTC. Amino acids: CASSRSGGAPRSYNEQFF. Variable domain in full (rest from reference TRBV7-9 and TRBJ2-1): DTGVSQNPRHKITKRGQNVTFRCDPISEHNRLYWYRQTLGQGPEFLTYFQNEAQLEKSRLLSDRFSAERPKGSFSTLEIQRTEQGDSAMYLCASSRSGGAPRSYNEQFFGPGTRLTVL.

The chain carries TRBV3-1 (or the pseudogene TRBV3-2) and TRBJ1-5; 8 bases map to TRBD1. Germline values: CDR1 LGHDT, CDR2 YNNKEL (reference sequence). The CDR3 is 14 amino acids. V lost 6 bases, J lost 7 bases, and 8 bases stayed unmatched. The CDR3: CASRSQGAGQPQHF. The DNA of the CDR3 is TGTGCCAGCAGGTCGCAGGGGGCCGGACAGCCCCAGCATTTT.

The chain has TRBV6-5 and TRBJ2-7; 7 bases line up with TRBD1. Germline CDR1 MNHEY, CDR2 SVGAGI. The length of the CDR3 is 16 residues. V shed 0 bases, J shed 0 bases, and the junction held 5 bases outside the gene matches. The CDR3 DNA follows: TGTGCCAGCAGTTACTCCGGACAGGTGCACTCCTACGAGCAGTACTTC. This gives the protein CASSYSGQVHSYEQYF.

The chain joins TRBV6-5 to TRBJ1-1, with TRBD1 identical over 10 bases. V lost 6 bases to trimming and J lost 4 bases; unmatched junction nucleotides: 2. CDR3 length: 13 residues. Germline V gene sequence: CDR1 MNHEY, CDR2 SVGAGI. CDR3 amino acids: CASRGQGVTEAFF. In nucleotides, the CDR3 is TGTGCCAGCAGAGGACAGGGGGTCACTGAAGCTTTCTTT.

J is TRBJ2-1 and V is TRBV11-3; 11 nucleotides agree with TRBD2. The CDR3 is made up of 14 amino acids. From germline, CDR1 is SGHNT and CDR2 YENEEA. Trimming took 6 bases from V and 9 from J; bases not matched to a gene: 7. The CDR3 nucleotides read TGTGCCAGCAGTCGACTAGCGGGACCGGGTGAGCAGTTCTTC. Translated, it gives CASSRLAGPGEQFF. Using reference TRBV11-3 and TRBJ2-1 for the parts outside the CDR3, the full variable domain is EAGVVQSPRYKIIEKKQPVAFWCNPISGHNTLYWYLQNLGQGPELLIRYENEEAVDDSQLPKDRFSAERLKGVDSTLKIQPAELGDSAVYLCASSRLAGPGEQFFGPGTRLTVL.

V is TRBV4-1 and J is TRBJ1-5; 8 bases map to TRBD1. V trimming: 4 bases; J trimming: 4 bases; junction bases outside the gene matches: 3. The length of the CDR3 is 14 residues. Germline CDR1 is MGHRA and CDR2 is YSYEKL. The CDR3, as DNA: TGCGCCAGCAGCCGCAGGGGGCCTAATCAGCCCCAGCATTTT. Protein product: CASSRRGPNQPQHF.

This clone was seen a handful of times. The V call is TRBV2, the J call TRBJ2-1, with D tentatively TRBD1 (6 bases). The CDR3 covers 15 residues. Trimming took off 6 bases at V and 7 bases at J, with 19 bases between the two ends. Per the germline V gene, CDR1 is SNHLY and CDR2 is FYNNEI. The CDR3 region has the DNA TGTGCCAGCAGCCCCACCCGACAGGTTGGAAATGAGCAGTTCTTC. This sequence encodes CASSPTRQVGNEQFF.

This rearrangement joins TRBV6-1 to TRBJ2-7; D unclear. The CDR3 runs to 14 residues. In germline, CDR1 is MNHNS, CDR2 SASEGT. Trimming removed 3 bases from V and 0 bases from J, with 9 bases in between. The CDR3 DNA reads TGTGCCAGCAGTGAGCTTTACAGCTCCTACGAGCAGTACTTC. This encodes CASSELYSSYEQYF.

The J gene is TRBJ1-2, the V gene TRBV5-4; 9 bases align to TRBD1. The CDR3 sequence is 15 residues long. Per the germline V gene, CDR1 is SGHNT and CDR2 is YYREEE (reference sequence). V shed 0 bases, J shed 8 bases, and the junction held 8 bases outside the gene matches. CDR3 loop: CASSLDGQGLGGYTF. The DNA for the CDR3 is TGTGCCAGCAGCTTGGATGGACAGGGGCTAGGCGGCTACACCTTC.

The chain employs TRBV7-3 and TRBJ2-5; TRBD1 matches at 7 bases. The V gene end was trimmed by 5 bases and the J gene end by 5 bases; junction bases not matched to a gene: 5. CDR1 is SGHTA, CDR2 FQGTGA, per germline. CDR3 length: 13 amino acids. The CDR3 loop reads CASSPSTGETQYF. CDR3 DNA sequence: TGTGCCAGCAGCCCGTCGACAGGGGAGACCCAGTACTTC.

J is TRBJ2-5 and V is TRBV2; a possible D gene is TRBD2 (5 bases). Germline assignment: CDR1 SNHLY and CDR2 FYNNEI. This CDR3 is built from 13 residues. V was shortened by 7 bases and J by 2 bases, with 11 bases between the two germline ends. The DNA for the CDR3 is TGTGCCAGCAAACGAGGAGGACAAGAGACCCAGTACTTC. This encodes CASKRGGQETQYF.

The chain uses TRBV6-5 and TRBJ2-3, with a possible D match to TRBD1 (5 bases). Trimming shortened V by 7 bases and J by 0 bases, and 14 bases separated the two germline ends. The CDR3 has 15 residues. Looked up from germline, CDR1 is MNHEY and CDR2 is SVGAGI. Here the CDR3 reads CASNVRQQSTDTQYF. The CDR3 DNA sequence: TGTGCCAGCAACGTAAGACAGCAGAGCACAGATACGCAGTATTTT.

This chain links TRBV5-4 with TRBJ2-6; TRBD2 agrees at 7 bases. After removal of 0 bases from V and 3 bases from J, the junction contained 3 bases not matched to a gene. This CDR3 has 16 residues. CDR1 is SGHNT and CDR2 is YYREEE in the germline V gene (reference sequence). This CDR3 is CASSLATGGGANVLTF. CDR3 DNA: TGTGCCAGCAGCTTGGCGACGGGGGGTGGGGCCAACGTCCTGACTTTC.

The J gene is TRBJ2-5, the V gene TRBV6-4; a weak D match, TRBD2 (6 bases). This CDR3 has 15 residues. Trimming took off 0 bases at V and 5 bases at J, with 13 bases between the two ends. Per the germline V gene, CDR1 is MRHNA and CDR2 is SNTAGT. Here the CDR3 reads CASSDSAGRLETQYF. The CDR3 region has the DNA TGTGCCAGCAGTGACTCGGCGGGACGTTTGGAGACCCAGTACTTC.

V usage is TRBV27 and J usage is TRBJ1-5, with TRBD1 matching over 8 bases. V lost 4 bases and J lost 0; bases outside the gene matches: 23. Germline V lookup: CDR1 MNHEY, CDR2 SMNVEV (reference sequence). The CDR3 is 22 amino acids. This CDR3 reads CASSWSADRENPKAYSNQPQHF. The CDR3 nucleotides are TGTGCCAGCAGTTGGAGTGCGGACAGGGAAAATCCGAAGGCCTATAGCAATCAGCCCCAGCATTTT.

CDR3 residues: CASSRASGQGYPYEQYF. CDR3 bases: TGTGCCAGTAGTAGAGCCTCGGGACAGGGCTATCCCTACGAGCAGTACTTC. The chain links TRBV19 to TRBJ2-7, with TRBD1 matching over 9 bases. Trimming cost V 4 bases and J 2 bases; bases outside gene matches: 12. Per germline, CDR1 LNHDA and CDR2 SQIVND (reference sequence). The CDR3 runs 17 residues.